The clone carrying this T cell receptor beta chain was counted ten times or more. Its antigen is not known. The entry originates in a study of identical twins. Findings and caveats of the study: Memory repertoires showed no such pattern, whereas abundant cord blood beta clonotypes carried fewer insertions.

CDR3 length equals 13 residues. V was pared by 5 bases and J by 10 bases, with 4 bases of the junction left unmatched. TCRdb recomputed calls from the 5' RACE reads with MiXCR, one row per CDR3 protein. The table records about 490,000 distinct CDR3 sequences, approximately 16% of them present only once. These data are also associated with another study on yellow fever vaccine responses in identical twins.

The rearrangement joins TRBV12-3 or TRBV12-4 to TRBJ2-1; 11 bases align to TRBD2. This clonotype was obtained from a woman in her late teens or twenties in good health. Sequencing input: CD4+ T cells sorted from blood. CDR3 sequence (DNA): TGTGCCAGCAGTCCCGGGACTAGCGGAGAGCAGTTCTTC. This codes for CASSPGTSGEQFF.